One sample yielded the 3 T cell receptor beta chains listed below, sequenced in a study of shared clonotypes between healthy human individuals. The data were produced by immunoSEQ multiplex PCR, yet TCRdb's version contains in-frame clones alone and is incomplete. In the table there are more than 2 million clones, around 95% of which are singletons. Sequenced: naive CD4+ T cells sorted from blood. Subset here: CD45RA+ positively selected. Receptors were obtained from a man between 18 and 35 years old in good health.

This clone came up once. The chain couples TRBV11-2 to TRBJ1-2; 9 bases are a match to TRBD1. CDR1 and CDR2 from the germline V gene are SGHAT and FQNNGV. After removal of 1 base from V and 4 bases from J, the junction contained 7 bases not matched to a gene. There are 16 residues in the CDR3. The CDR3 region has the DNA TGTGCCAGCAGCTTAGCCGGGACAGGGAATCTCTATGGCTACACCTTC. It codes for CASSLAGTGNLYGYTF. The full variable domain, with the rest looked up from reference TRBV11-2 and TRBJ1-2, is EAGVAQSPRYKIIEKRQSVAFWCNPISGHATLYWYQQILGQGPKLLIQFQNNGVVDDSQLPKDRFSAERLKGVDSTLKIQPAKLEDSAVYLCASSLAGTGNLYGYTFGSGTRLTVV.

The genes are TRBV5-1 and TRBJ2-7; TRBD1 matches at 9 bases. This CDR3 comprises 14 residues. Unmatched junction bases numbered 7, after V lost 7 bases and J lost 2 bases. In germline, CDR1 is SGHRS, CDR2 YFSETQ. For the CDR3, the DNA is TGCGCCAGCGCACAGGGGGCGGCAACCTACGAGCAGTACTTC. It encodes CASAQGAATYEQYF.

CDR3 coding DNA: TGTGCCAGCAGCGTAGCTAGCGGGGCTCTATTCACCGGGGAGCTGTTTTTT. Protein sequence: CASSVASGALFTGELFF. This chain uses TRBV9 with TRBJ2-2, with 9 nucleotides matching TRBD2. The CDR3 is made up of 17 amino acids. Trimming cost V 0 bases and J 4 bases; bases outside gene matches: 7. CDR1 is SGDLS and CDR2 is YYNGEE in the germline V gene. The full variable domain, in which reference TRBV9 and TRBJ2-2 provide the parts outside the CDR3, is DSGVTQTPKHLITATGQRVTLRCSPRSGDLSVYWYQQSLDQGLQFLIQYYNGEERAKGNILERFSAQQFPDLHSELNLSSLELGDSALYFCASSVASGALFTGELFFGEGSRLTVL.